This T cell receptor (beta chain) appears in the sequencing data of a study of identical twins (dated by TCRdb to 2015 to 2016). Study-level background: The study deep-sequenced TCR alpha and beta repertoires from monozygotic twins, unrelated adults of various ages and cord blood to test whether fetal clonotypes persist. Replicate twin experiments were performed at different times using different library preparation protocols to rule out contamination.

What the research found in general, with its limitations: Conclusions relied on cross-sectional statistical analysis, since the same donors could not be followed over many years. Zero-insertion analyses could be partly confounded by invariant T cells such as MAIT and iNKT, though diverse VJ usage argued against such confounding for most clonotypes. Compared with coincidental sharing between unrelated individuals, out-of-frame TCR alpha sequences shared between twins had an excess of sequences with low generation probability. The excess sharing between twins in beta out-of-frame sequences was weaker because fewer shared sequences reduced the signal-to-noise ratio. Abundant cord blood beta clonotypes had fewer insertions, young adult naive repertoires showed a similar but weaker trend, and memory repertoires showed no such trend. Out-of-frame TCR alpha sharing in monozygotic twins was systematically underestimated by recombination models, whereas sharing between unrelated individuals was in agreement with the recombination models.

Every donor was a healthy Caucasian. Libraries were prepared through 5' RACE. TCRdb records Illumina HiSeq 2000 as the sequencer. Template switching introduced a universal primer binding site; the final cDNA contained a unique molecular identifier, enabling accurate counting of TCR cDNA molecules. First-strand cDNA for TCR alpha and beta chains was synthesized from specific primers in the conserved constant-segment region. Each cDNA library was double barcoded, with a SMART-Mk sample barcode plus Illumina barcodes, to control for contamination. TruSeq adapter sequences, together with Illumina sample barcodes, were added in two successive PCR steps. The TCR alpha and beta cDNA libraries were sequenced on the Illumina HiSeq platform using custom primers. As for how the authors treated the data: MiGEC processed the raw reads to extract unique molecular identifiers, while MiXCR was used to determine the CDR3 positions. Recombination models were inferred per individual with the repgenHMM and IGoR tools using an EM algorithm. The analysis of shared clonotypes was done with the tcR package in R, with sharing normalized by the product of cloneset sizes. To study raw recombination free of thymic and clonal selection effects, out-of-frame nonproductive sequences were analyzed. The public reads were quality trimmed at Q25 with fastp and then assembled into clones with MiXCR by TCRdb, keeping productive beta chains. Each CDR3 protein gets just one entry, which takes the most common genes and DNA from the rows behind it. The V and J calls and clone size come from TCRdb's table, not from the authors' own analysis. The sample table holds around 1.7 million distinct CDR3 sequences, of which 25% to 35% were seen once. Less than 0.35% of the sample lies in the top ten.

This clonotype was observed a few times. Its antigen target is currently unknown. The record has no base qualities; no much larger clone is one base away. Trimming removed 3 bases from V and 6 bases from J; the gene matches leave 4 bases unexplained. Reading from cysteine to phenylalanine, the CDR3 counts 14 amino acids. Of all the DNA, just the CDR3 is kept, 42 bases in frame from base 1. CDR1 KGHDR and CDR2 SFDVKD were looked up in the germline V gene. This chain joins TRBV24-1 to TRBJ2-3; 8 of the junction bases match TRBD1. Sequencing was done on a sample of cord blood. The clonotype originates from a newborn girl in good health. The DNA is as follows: TGTGCCACCAGTGATACTCAGGGGGCTGATACGCAGTATTTT. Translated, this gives CATSDTQGADTQYF.